A single sample gave rise to the 30 T cell receptor beta chains below, sequenced in a study of cytomegalovirus exposure and HLA in healthy donors. The PCR had 60 Vbeta and 13 Jbeta primers. Sequencing used immunoSEQ multiplex PCR; TCRdb keeps in-frame clones, though not all of them. The sample has 180,000 or so clones; around four fifths are singletons. The sample was PBMCs. Source of these receptors: a woman in her sixties in good health and CMV-seropositive.

The rearrangement joins TRBV6-1 to TRBJ2-1; 9 bases match TRBD2. J gave up 7 bases and V 5 bases, and 9 bases lay outside the gene matches. The germline CDR1 and CDR2 sequences are MNHNS and SASEGT. The CDR3 loop spans 15 amino acids. The chain's CDR3 is CASSRVAGVGNEQFF. CDR3 DNA sequence: TGTGCCAGCAGTCGAGTAGCGGGAGTAGGAAATGAGCAGTTCTTC.

The genes are TRBV2 and TRBJ2-7; D is undetermined. The germline CDR1 and CDR2 sequences are SNHLY and FYNNEI. This CDR3 region has 13 residues. Between the trimmed V and J ends, which lost 2 bases and 5 bases, there was a span of 10 bases. Written as DNA, the CDR3 is TGTGCCAGCAGTGAAACTCGAGCCCACGAGCAGTACTTC. Its protein is CASSETRAHEQYF.

The J gene is TRBJ1-1, the V gene TRBV14, with D unresolved. The germline CDR1 and CDR2 sequences are SGHDN and FVKESK. The V and J ends lost 1 base and 5 bases respectively, with 17 bases between them. The CDR3 consists of 16 residues. The CDR3 loop reads CASSQVGKVDRTEAFF. The CDR3 region has the DNA TGTGCCAGCAGCCAAGTCGGGAAGGTAGACCGGACTGAAGCTTTCTTT.

Only one count was recorded for this clone. The chain employs TRBV11-2 and TRBJ1-5; no clear D. This CDR3 comprises 12 residues. The ends were cut back, 5 bases at V and 4 bases at J, with 6 bases in the middle. CDR1 and CDR2 (germline): SGHAT, FQNNGV. The CDR3 DNA reads as TGTGCCAGCAGCACCAGTAATCAGCCCCAGCATTTT. Protein sequence: CASSTSNQPQHF. Using reference TRBV11-2 and TRBJ1-5 for the parts outside the CDR3, the full variable domain is EAGVAQSPRYKIIEKRQSVAFWCNPISGHATLYWYQQILGQGPKLLIQFQNNGVVDDSQLPKDRFSAERLKGVDSTLKIQPAKLEDSAVYLCASSTSNQPQHFGDGTRLSIL.

The chain couples TRBV14 to TRBJ2-7; tentatively, D is TRBD1 (8 bases). CDR1 SGHDN and CDR2 FVKESK come from the germline V gene. The V and J ends lost 6 bases and 5 bases respectively, with 14 bases between them. The CDR3 consists of 13 residues. The CDR3 here is CASSTTGGDEQYF. The CDR3 DNA is TGTGCCAGCAGTACTACAGGGGGGGACGAGCAGTACTTC.

The CDR3 loop is CASSPRGAYEQYF. For the CDR3, the DNA is TGTGCCAGCAGTCCCCGGGGAGCCTACGAGCAGTACTTC. The genes are TRBV27 and TRBJ2-7, with D tentatively TRBD2 (5 bases). The V gene lost 5 bases and the J gene lost 2 bases, with 10 bases spanning the gap. CDR3 length: 13 amino acids. Germline CDR1 and CDR2: MNHEY and SMNVEV (reference sequence).

The chain couples TRBV6-5 to TRBJ1-2; 11 positions match TRBD1. The J segment lost 10 bases and the V segment lost 0 bases, leaving 7 bases of the junction unmatched. Germline CDR1 and CDR2: MNHEY and SVGAGI. CDR3 size: 15 residues. The CDR3 nucleotides read TGTGCCAGCAGTTACTCCGGACAGGGGGCGGAGGACTACACCTTC. Translating gives CASSYSGQGAEDYTF.

This clone was seen more than once but under ten times. This chain connects TRBV30 to TRBJ1-5; TRBD1 matches at 7 bases. Germline V gene lookup returns CDR1 GTSNPN and CDR2 SVGIG (reference sequence). The ends lost 3 bases at V and 1 base at J; junction bases unmatched: 3. CDR3 length: 14 residues. The CDR3 sequence: CAWRGRGSNQPQHF. CDR3 in DNA: TGTGCCTGGAGGGGCAGGGGGAGCAATCAGCCCCAGCATTTT.

The V gene is TRBV11-2, the J gene TRBJ2-1; D not certain. The CDR3 sequence is 13 residues long. Germline V lookup: CDR1 SGHAT, CDR2 FQNNGV. V was cut by 1 base and J by 3 bases, with 4 bases left in between. CDR3 nucleotides: TGTGCCAGCAGCTTAGCCGGCTACAATGAGCAGTTCTTC. Encoded protein: CASSLAGYNEQFF.

This rearrangement joins TRBV25-1 to TRBJ2-7; 11 nucleotides agree with TRBD1. This CDR3 contains 15 residues. The trim removed 6 bases at V and 2 bases at J, leaving 6 bases unmatched. Germline assignment: CDR1 MGHDK and CDR2 SYGVNS. CDR3 bases: TGTGCCAGCAGGGCGGACAGGGGGCCCCCCTACGAGCAGTACTTC. Protein product: CASRADRGPPYEQYF.

The rearrangement uses TRBV2 and TRBJ1-6; no clear D. CDR3 length: 15 amino acids. CDR1 is SNHLY, CDR2 FYNNEI, per germline. Trimming shortened V by 6 bases and J by 11 bases, and 20 bases separated the two germline ends. The CDR3 spells CASSVSGLSDPPLHF. In DNA form, the CDR3 reads TGTGCCAGCAGCGTATCAGGTTTATCGGATCCACCCCTCCACTTT.

This clone was seen a few times. The J gene is TRBJ1-1, the V gene TRBV5-4; D call uncertain. The CDR3 extends over 12 amino acids. Trimming removed 0 bases from V and 8 bases from J, with 8 bases in between. CDR1 and CDR2 (germline): SGHNT, YYREEE (reference sequence). This chain's CDR3 is CASSLASREAFF. The CDR3, as DNA: TGTGCCAGCAGCTTGGCCAGCAGGGAAGCTTTCTTT.

The V gene is TRBV5-1, the J gene TRBJ2-4; D is perhaps TRBD2 (5 bases). The V and J ends lost 0 bases and 7 bases respectively, with 11 bases between them. This CDR3 region has 14 residues. Germline CDR1 is SGHRS and CDR2 is YFSETQ. The CDR3 region is CASSLEADGNIQYF. CDR3 nucleotide sequence: TGCGCCAGCAGCTTGGAAGCGGATGGCAACATTCAGTACTTC.

V and J are TRBV11-2 and TRBJ2-2; 10 nucleotides line up with TRBD1. Trimming removed 3 bases from V and 7 bases from J; junction bases left unmatched: 5. The germline V gene has CDR1 SGHAT and CDR2 FQNNGV. This CDR3 comprises 15 residues. The DNA for the CDR3 is TGTGCCAGCAGCTTCGCGGGACAGGGGAACGGGGAGCTGTTTTTT. It translates to CASSFAGQGNGELFF.

The chain carries TRBV7-2 and TRBJ2-3; TRBD2 matches 8 bases. Germline trimming cut 4 bases from V and 0 bases from J; bases unmatched to any gene: 9. Germline CDR1 and CDR2: SGHTA and FQGNSA. This CDR3 region has 17 residues. DNA for the CDR3: TGTGCCAGCAGCTCTGGGGGTAGCGGGACTAGCACAGATACGCAGTATTTT. Its protein is CASSSGGSGTSTDTQYF.

V and J are TRBV7-9 and TRBJ1-1, with 7 bases matching TRBD1. This CDR3 has 13 amino acids. Germline V gives CDR1 SEHNR, CDR2 FQNEAQ (reference sequence). Trimming removed 6 bases from V and 1 base from J; junction bases left unmatched: 2. The CDR3 sequence is CASRWTGNTEAFF. CDR3 DNA sequence: TGTGCCAGCAGGTGGACAGGGAACACTGAAGCTTTCTTT.

V usage is TRBV19 and J usage is TRBJ2-1, with 15 bases matching TRBD2. Trimming took 5 bases from V and 5 from J; bases not matched to a gene: 10. CDR3 length equals 18 residues. CDR1 is LNHDA, CDR2 SQIVND, per germline (reference sequence). CDR3 bases: TGTGCCAGTAGTCGTCCTCGGGGACTAGCGGGAGGCAACAATGAGCAGTTCTTC. This encodes CASSRPRGLAGGNNEQFF. Full variable domain (outside the CDR3, taken from reference TRBV19 and TRBJ2-1): DGGITQSPKYLFRKEGQNVTLSCEQNLNHDAMYWYRQDPGQGLRLIYYSQIVNDFQKGDIAEGYSVSREKKESFPLTVTSAQKNPTAFYLCASSRPRGLAGGNNEQFFGPGTRLTVL.

This clone was counted a single time. The chain carries TRBV9 and TRBJ2-4, with 8 positions matching TRBD2. Germline trimming cut 4 bases from V and 7 bases from J; bases unmatched to any gene: 25. The CDR3 sequence is 20 residues long. Germline lookup yields CDR1 SGDLS and CDR2 YYNGEE. The CDR3, as DNA: TGTGCCAGCAGCCCCCGAACCCTAACTAGCGGTGAGCCGGGCAAGAACATTCAGTACTTC. It codes for CASSPRTLTSGEPGKNIQYF.

V gene TRBV6-5 combines with J gene TRBJ2-5; 9 nucleotides line up with TRBD2. The CDR3 covers 14 residues. The trim removed 6 bases at V and 11 bases at J, leaving 13 bases unmatched. Germline loops: CDR1 MNHEY, CDR2 SVGAGI. The CDR3 protein is CASSSPSGGKKQYF. DNA of the CDR3: TGTGCCAGCAGCTCACCCAGCGGGGGGAAAAAGCAGTACTTC.

The chain employs TRBV7-9 and TRBJ2-7, with a tentative D call TRBD2 (6 bases). Germline loops: CDR1 SEHNR, CDR2 FQNEAQ (reference sequence). V was cut by 3 bases and J by 6 bases, with 18 bases left in between. The CDR3 sequence is 15 residues long. The CDR3 nucleotides read TGTGCCAGCAGCTTGGGGGACCCGGGGGTTGCCGAGCAGTACTTC. Translation: CASSLGDPGVAEQYF.

There are many counts of this clone. The CDR3 loop reads CASSGGQGGWETQYF. Written as DNA, the CDR3 is TGTGCCAGCAGCGGAGGACAGGGAGGATGGGAGACCCAGTACTTC. The chain joins TRBV9 to TRBJ2-5; 8 bases agree with TRBD1. The V segment lost 3 bases and the J segment 5 bases; nucleotides outside the gene matches: 9. This CDR3 has 15 amino acids. Per the germline V gene, CDR1 is SGDLS and CDR2 is YYNGEE.

The rearrangement uses TRBV7-2 and TRBJ2-3; tentatively, D is TRBD2 (6 bases). Trimming left V 0 bases short and J 1 base short, with 11 bases between. Germline CDR1 is SGHTA and CDR2 is FQGNSA. The CDR3 covers 16 residues. CDR3 nucleotide sequence: TGTGCCAGCAGCTTAGCGCATGCTAGCGGCACAGATACGCAGTATTTT. The encoded protein is CASSLAHASGTDTQYF.

This chain uses TRBV6-5 with TRBJ1-1; 7 nucleotides align to TRBD1. The CDR3 has 15 residues. CDR1 and CDR2 (germline): MNHEY, SVGAGI. V lost 6 bases to trimming and J lost 1 base; unmatched junction nucleotides: 8. In nucleotides, the CDR3 is TGTGCCAGCAGGCGACAGGGTTTAAAGAACACTGAAGCTTTCTTT. Its translation is CASRRQGLKNTEAFF.

This chain joins TRBV2 and TRBJ2-3, with a possible D match to TRBD1 (5 bases). The germline CDR1 and CDR2 sequences are SNHLY and FYNNEI. Trimming shortened V by 5 bases and J by 0 bases, and 12 bases separated the two germline ends. This CDR3 has 15 amino acids. CDR3 DNA sequence: TGTGCCAGCAGTACTTTTGGGGCTAGCACAGATACGCAGTATTTT. Protein: CASSTFGASTDTQYF.

The V gene is TRBV5-1, the J gene TRBJ2-5; D is unresolved. The J call may be mistaken, given a closer DNA end match to TRBJ2-7. Per the germline V gene, CDR1 is SGHRS and CDR2 is YFSETQ. The CDR3 length is 14 residues. The CDR3: CASSLGARTYEQYF. The CDR3 region has the DNA TGCGCCAGCAGCTTGGGGGCCAGAACCTACGAGCAGTACTTC.

J is TRBJ1-2 and V is TRBV9; 12 positions agree with TRBD1. Germline V CDR1 and CDR2: SGDLS, YYNGEE. Germline trimming cut 0 bases from V and 8 bases from J; bases unmatched to any gene: 2. The CDR3 has 14 residues. The CDR3 nucleotides are TGTGCCAGCAGCGTAGGAGGGACAGGGGGCGGCTACACCTTC. Encoded protein: CASSVGGTGGGYTF.

The J gene is TRBJ2-6, the V gene TRBV5-1; D call uncertain. Germline V gene lookup returns CDR1 SGHRS and CDR2 YFSETQ. V was shortened by 1 base and J by 3 bases, with 14 bases between the two germline ends. The CDR3 has 17 residues. CDR3 amino acids: CASSLTDLGFGANVLTF. In DNA, the CDR3 is TGCGCCAGCAGCTTGACCGACTTAGGTTTTGGGGCCAACGTCCTGACTTTC.

This chain uses TRBV5-1 with TRBJ2-5; 10 positions agree with TRBD2. Germline values: CDR1 SGHRS, CDR2 YFSETQ. The V segment lost 3 bases and the J segment 4 bases; nucleotides outside the gene matches: 6. The CDR3 extends over 15 amino acids. CDR3 residues: CASSSSGGAVETQYF. For the CDR3, the DNA is TGCGCCAGCAGCTCGAGCGGGGGGGCCGTAGAGACCCAGTACTTC. Filled out from reference TRBV5-1 and TRBJ2-5, the complete variable domain reads KAGVTQTPRYLIKTRGQQVTLSCSPISGHRSVSWYQQTPGQGLQFLFEYFSETQRNKGNFPGRFSGRQFSNSRSEMNVSTLELGDSALYLCASSSSGGAVETQYFGPGTRLLVL.

This chain links TRBV5-1 with TRBJ2-3, with a weak D call TRBD1 (5 bases). The CDR3 sequence is 15 residues long. Germline CDR1 and CDR2: SGHRS and YFSETQ. Trimming cost V 0 bases and J 0 bases, with 8 bases left between them. This chain's CDR3 is CASSLGAGSTDTQYF. CDR3 nucleotides: TGCGCCAGCAGCTTGGGGGCAGGGAGCACAGATACGCAGTATTTT.

The rearrangement links TRBV7-2 to TRBJ1-2; 8 bases agree with TRBD1. The junction had 2 bases not matched to a gene; V was cut back by 5 bases and J by 3 bases. The CDR3 extends over 13 amino acids. From germline, CDR1 is SGHTA and CDR2 FQGNSA. CDR3 nucleotides: TGTGCCAGCAGCCCACAGGGGGACTATGGCTACACCTTC. This sequence encodes CASSPQGDYGYTF.